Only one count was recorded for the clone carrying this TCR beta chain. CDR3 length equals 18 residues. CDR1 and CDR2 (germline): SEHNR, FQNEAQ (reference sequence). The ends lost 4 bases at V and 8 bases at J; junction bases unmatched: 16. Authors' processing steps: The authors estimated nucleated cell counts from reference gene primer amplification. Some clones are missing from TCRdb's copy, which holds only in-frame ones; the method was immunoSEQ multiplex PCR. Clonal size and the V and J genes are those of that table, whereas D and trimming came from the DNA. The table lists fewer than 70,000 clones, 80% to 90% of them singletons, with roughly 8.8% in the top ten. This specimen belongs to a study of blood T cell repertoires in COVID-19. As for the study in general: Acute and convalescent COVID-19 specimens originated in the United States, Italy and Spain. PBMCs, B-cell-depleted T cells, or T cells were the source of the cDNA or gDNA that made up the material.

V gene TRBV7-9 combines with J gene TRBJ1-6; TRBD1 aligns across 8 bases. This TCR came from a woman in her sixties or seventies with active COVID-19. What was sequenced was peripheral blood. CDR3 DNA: TGTGCCAGCAGCTCTGGACAGGGCGGCGCGCGAGGGGATTCACCCCTCCACTTT. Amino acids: CASSSGQGGARGDSPLHF.